This T cell receptor beta chain was sequenced during a study of CXCR3-negative and CXCR3-positive naive CD8 T cells. Study-wide findings and caveats: Naive cells that were CXCR3-positive had more hydrophobic TRB CDR3s (compared with CXCR3-negative naive cells). Naive CXCR3-negative and CXCR3-positive cells had similar TRBV-TRBJ usage; memory differed.

Germline V CDR1 and CDR2: SQVTM, ANQGSEA. The CDR3 sequence is 13 residues long. TRB cDNA libraries were made by UMI-labeled 5' RACE. TCRdb reanalyzed the 5' RACE reads and collapses them to one entry per CDR3 protein, without DNA. Its listing shows over 4,500 distinct CDR3 sequences. Concerning this clonotype: The antigen remains undetermined.

The sequencing input was naive CXCR3+ CD8+ T cells from blood. Subset in this sample: CD45RO-CCR7+CD27+CD95- naive CD8+ T cells expressing CXCR3 (TNR3+). This TCR came from a human donor in good health. Some clones in this sample may be carry-over from other donors' samples. J is TRBJ2-7 and V is TRBV29-1. CDR3 loop: CSVDGSTWGEQYF.